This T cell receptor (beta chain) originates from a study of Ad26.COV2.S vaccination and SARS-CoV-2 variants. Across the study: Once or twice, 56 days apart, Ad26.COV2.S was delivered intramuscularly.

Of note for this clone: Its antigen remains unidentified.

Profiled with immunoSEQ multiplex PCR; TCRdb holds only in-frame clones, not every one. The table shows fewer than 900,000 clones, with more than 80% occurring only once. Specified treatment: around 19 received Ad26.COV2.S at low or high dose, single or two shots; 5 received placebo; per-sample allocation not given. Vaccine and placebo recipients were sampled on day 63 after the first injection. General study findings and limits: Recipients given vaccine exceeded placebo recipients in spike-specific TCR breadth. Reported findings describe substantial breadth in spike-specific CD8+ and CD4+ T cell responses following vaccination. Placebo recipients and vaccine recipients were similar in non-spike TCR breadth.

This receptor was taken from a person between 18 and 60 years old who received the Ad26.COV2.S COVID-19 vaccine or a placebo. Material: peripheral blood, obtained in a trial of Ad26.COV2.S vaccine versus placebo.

The CDR3 DNA sequence: TGTGCCAGCAGCTTGGTCGGGACTAGCGGGAGGGCCGAGCAGTTCTTC. Translating gives CASSLVGTSGRAEQFF. The rearrangement joins TRBV5-4 to TRBJ2-1; 16 bases map to TRBD2. V lost 0 bases to trimming and J lost 10 bases; unmatched junction nucleotides: 4. The length of the CDR3 is 16 residues. Germline CDR1 is SGHNT and CDR2 is YYREEE (reference sequence).